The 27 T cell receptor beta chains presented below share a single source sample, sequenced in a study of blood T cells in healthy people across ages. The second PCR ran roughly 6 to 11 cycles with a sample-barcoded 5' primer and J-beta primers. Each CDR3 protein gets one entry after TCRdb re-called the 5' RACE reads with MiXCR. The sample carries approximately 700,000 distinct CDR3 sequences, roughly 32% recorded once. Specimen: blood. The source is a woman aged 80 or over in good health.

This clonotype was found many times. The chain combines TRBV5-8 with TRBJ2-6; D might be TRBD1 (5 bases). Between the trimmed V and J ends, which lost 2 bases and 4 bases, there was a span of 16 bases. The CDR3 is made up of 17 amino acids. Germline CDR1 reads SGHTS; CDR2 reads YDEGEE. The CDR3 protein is CASSLNRLRAGANVLTF. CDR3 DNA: TGTGCCAGCAGCTTAAACAGGCTCCGGGCGGGGGCCAACGTCCTGACTTTC.

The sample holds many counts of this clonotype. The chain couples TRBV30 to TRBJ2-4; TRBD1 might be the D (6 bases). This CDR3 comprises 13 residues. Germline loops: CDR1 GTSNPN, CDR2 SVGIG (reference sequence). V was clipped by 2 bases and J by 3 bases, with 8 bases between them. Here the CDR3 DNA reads TGTGCCTGGAGTCCAGGGGTCAAAAACATTCAGTACTTC. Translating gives CAWSPGVKNIQYF.

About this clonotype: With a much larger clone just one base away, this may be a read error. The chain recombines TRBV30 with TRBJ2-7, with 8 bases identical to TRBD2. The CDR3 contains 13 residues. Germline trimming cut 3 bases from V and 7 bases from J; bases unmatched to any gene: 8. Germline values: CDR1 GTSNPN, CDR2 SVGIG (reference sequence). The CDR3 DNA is TGTGCCTGGAGCGGGGGGGCCAGCAATGAGCAGTACTTC. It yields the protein CAWSGGASNEQYF.

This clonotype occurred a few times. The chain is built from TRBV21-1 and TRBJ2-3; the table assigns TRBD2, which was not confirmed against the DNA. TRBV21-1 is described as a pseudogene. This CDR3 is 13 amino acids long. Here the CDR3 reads CARRGGGGDTQYF. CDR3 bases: TGTGCCAGGAGGGGCGGGGGGGGAGATACGCAGTATTTT.

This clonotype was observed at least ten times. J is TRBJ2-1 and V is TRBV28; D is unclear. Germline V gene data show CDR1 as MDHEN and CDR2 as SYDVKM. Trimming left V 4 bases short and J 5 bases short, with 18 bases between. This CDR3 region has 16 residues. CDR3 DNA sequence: TGTGCCAGCAGTTCCTCGAGAGAATGGGATAACAATGAGCAGTTCTTC. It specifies CASSSSREWDNNEQFF.

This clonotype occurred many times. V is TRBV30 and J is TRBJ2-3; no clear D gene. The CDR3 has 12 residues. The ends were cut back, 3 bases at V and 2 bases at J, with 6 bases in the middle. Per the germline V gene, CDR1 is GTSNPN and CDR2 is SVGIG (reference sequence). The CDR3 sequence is CAWRRDTDTQYF. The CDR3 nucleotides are TGTGCCTGGAGAAGGGACACAGATACGCAGTATTTT. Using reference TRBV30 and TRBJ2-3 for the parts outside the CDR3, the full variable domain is SQTIHQWPATLVQPVGSPLSLECTVEGTSNPNLYWYRQAAGRGLQLLFYSVGIGQISSEVPQNLSASRPQDRQFILSSKKLLLSDSGFYLCAWRRDTDTQYFGPGTRLTVL.

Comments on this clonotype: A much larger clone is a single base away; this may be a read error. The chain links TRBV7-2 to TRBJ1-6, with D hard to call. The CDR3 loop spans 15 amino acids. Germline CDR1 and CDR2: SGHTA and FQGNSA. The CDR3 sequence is CASSLWMGYNSPRHF. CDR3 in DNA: TGTGCCAGCAGCTTATGGATGGGGTATAATTCACCCCGCCACTTT.

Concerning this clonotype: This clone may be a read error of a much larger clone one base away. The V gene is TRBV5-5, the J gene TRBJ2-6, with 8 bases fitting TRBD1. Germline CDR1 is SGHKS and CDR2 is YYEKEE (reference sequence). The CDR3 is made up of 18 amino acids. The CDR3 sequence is CASSLAGTGTSGANVRTF. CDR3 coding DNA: TGTGCCAGCAGCTTGGCCGGGACAGGAACCTCTGGGGCCAACGTCCGGACTTTC.

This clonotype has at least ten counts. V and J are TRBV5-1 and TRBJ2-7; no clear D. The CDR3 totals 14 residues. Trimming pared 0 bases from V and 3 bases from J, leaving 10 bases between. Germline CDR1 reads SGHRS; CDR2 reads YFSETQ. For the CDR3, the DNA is TGCGCCAGCAGCTTGGGTCGGGCGGTCTACGAGCAGTACTTC. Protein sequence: CASSLGRAVYEQYF.

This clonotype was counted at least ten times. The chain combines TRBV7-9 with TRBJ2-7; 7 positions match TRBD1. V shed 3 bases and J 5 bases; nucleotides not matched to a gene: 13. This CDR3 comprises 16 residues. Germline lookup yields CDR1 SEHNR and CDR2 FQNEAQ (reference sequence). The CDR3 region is CASSFESRGPSDEQYF. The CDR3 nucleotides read TGTGCCAGCAGCTTCGAAAGTAGGGGGCCTAGTGACGAGCAGTACTTC.

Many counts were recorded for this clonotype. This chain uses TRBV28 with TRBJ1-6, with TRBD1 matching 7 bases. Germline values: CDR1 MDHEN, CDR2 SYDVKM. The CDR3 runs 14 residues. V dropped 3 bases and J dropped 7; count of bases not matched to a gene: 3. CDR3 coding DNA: TGTGCCAGCAGTTTGACAGGGAGGAATTCACCCCTCCACTTT. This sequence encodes CASSLTGRNSPLHF.

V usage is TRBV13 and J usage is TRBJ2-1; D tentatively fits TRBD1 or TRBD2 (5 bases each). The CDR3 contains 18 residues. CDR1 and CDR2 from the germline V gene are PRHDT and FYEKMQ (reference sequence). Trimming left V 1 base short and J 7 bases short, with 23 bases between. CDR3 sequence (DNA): TGTGCCAGCAGCTTAGTGGCAGCCGTGGGAAGGGGAGTGAATGAGCAGTTCTTC. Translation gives CASSLVAAVGRGVNEQFF.

The CDR3 is CASSFRDRGPHSAGNTIYF. The DNA of the CDR3 is TGTGCCAGCAGCTTTAGAGACAGGGGCCCCCATTCCGCCGGAAACACCATATATTTT. This sequence joins TRBV7-2 and TRBJ1-3, with 8 bases that match TRBD1. CDR1 is SGHTA and CDR2 is FQGNSA in the germline V gene. V lost 3 bases to trimming and J lost 4 bases; unmatched junction nucleotides: 17. The CDR3 covers 19 residues.

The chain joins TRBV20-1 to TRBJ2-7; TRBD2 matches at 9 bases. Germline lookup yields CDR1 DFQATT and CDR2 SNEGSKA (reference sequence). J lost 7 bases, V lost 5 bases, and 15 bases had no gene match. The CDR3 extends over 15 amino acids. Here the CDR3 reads CSAGGGASSYNEQYF. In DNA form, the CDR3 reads TGCAGTGCTGGCGGGGGGGCCTCTTCCTACAATGAGCAGTACTTC.

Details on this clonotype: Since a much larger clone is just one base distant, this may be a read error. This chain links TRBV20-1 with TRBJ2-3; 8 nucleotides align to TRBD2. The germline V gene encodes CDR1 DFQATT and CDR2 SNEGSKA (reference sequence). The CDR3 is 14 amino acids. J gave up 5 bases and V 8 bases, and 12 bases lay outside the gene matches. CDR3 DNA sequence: TGCAGTACTAAGACCGGGGGGGTGGGAGATACGCAGTATTTT. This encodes CSTKTGGVGDTQYF.

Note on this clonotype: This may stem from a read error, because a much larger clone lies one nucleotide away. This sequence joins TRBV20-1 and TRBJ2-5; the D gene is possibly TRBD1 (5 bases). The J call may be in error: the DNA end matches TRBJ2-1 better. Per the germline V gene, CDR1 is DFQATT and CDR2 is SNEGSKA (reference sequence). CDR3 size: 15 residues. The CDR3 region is CSARDPQAVQETQFF. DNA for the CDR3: TGCAGTGCTAGAGATCCACAGGCCGTGCAAGAGACCCAGTTCTTC.

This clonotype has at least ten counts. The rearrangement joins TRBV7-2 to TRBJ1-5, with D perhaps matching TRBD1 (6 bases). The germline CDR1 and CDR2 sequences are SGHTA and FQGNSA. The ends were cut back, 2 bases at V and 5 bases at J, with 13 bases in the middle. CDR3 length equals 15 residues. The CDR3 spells CASSLPDRRDQPQHF. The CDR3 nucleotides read TGTGCCAGCAGCTTACCGGACAGAAGGGATCAGCCCCAGCATTTT.

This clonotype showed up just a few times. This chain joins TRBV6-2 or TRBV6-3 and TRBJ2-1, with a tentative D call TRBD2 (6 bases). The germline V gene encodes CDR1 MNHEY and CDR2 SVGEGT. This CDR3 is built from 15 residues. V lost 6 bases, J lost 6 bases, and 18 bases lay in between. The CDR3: CASSFTTGTGNEQFF. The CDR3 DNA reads TGTGCCAGCAGCTTTACAACCGGGACTGGCAATGAGCAGTTCTTC.

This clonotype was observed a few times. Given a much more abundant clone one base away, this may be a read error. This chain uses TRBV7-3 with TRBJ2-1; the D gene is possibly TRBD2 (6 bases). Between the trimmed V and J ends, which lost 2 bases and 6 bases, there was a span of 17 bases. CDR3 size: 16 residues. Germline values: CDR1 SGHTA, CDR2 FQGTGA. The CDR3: CASSLSPSAVCNEQFF. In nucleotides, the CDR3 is TGTGCCAGCAGCTTATCGCCTAGCGCTGTGTGCAATGAGCAGTTCTTC. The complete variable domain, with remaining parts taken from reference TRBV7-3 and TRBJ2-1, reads GAGVSQTPSNKVTEKGKYVELRCDPISGHTALYWYRQSLGQGPEFLIYFQGTGAADDSGLPNDRFFAVRPEGSVSTLKIQRTERGDSAVYLCASSLSPSAVCNEQFFGPGTRLTVL.

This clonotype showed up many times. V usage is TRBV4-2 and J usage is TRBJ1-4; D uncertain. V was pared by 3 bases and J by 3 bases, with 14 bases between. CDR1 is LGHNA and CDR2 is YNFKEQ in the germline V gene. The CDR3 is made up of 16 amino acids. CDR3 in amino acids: CASSQFPRLSNEKLFF. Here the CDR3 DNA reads TGTGCCAGCAGCCAGTTTCCCCGATTGTCTAATGAAAAACTGTTTTTT.

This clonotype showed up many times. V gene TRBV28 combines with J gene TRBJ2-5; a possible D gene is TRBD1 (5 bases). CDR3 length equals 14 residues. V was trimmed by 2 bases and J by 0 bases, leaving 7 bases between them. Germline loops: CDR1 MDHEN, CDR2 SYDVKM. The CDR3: CASSLSRDQETQYF. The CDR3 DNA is TGTGCCAGCAGTTTAAGCAGGGACCAAGAGACCCAGTACTTC.

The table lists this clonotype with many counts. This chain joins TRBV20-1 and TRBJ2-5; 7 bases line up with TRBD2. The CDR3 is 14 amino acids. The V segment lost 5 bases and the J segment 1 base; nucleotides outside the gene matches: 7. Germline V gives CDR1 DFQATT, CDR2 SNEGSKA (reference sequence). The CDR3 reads CSAGGRDFQETQYF. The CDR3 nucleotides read TGCAGTGCTGGGGGGAGGGACTTCCAAGAGACCCAGTACTTC.

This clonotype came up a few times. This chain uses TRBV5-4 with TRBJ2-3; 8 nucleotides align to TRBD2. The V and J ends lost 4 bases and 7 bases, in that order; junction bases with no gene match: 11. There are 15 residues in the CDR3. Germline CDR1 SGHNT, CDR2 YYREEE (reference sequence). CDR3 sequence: CASSRPDGGGNTQYF. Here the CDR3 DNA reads TGTGCCAGCAGCCGTCCGGACGGGGGGGGGAATACGCAGTATTTT.

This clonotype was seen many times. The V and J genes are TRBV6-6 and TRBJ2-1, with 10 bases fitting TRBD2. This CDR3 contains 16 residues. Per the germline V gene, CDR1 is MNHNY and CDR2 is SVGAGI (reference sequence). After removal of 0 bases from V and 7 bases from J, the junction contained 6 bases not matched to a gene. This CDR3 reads CASSYSERGGQNEQFF. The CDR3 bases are TGTGCCAGCAGTTACTCGGAGCGGGGGGGCCAAAATGAGCAGTTCTTC.

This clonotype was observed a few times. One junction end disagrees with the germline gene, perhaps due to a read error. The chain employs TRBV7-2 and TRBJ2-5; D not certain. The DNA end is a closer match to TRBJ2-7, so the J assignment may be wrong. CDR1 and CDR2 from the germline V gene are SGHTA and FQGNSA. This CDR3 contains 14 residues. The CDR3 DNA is TGTGCCAGCAACTTATCCCTCCAGGACTACGAGCAGTACTTC. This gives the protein CASNLSLQDYEQYF.

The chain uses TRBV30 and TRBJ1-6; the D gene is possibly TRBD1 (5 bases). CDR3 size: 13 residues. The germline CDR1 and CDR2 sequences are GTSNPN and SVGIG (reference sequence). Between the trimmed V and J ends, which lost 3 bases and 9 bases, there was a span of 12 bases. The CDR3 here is CAWRYQGFSPLHF. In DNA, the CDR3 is TGTGCCTGGAGGTACCAGGGTTTTTCACCCCTCCACTTT.

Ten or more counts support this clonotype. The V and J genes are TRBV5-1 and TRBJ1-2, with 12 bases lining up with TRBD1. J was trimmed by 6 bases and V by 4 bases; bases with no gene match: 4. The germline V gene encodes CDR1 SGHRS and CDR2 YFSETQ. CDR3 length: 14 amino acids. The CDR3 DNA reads TGCGCCAGCAGCACGGGACAGGGGGCCCATGGCTACACCTTC. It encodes CASSTGQGAHGYTF.